The rows below give T cell receptor beta chains drawn from one sample of a study of high-grade serous ovarian cancer treatment subgroups. Some clones are missing from TCRdb's copy, which holds only in-frame ones; the method was immunoSEQ multiplex PCR. The data show about 15,000 clones, about 86% seen once. Sample: tumor tissue. Receptors originate from a human donor with high-grade serous ovarian cancer. CDR3s include the opening cysteine and the closing phenylalanine or tryptophan. D genes are given only for firm matches. A clone size is listed for some rows: how often the clone was seen (once, few, many), or a class if it is expanded.

J: TRBJ1-2
size: once
D: NA
V: TRBV10-2
CDR3: CASKDSNYGYTF
DNA: TGCGCCAGCAAGGACAGTAACTATGGCTACACCTTC

J: TRBJ1-1
size: NA
D: NA
V: TRBV11-2
CDR3: CASSLEIGGSSEAFF
DNA: TGTGCCAGCAGCTTAGAGATAGGGGGGTCGTCTGAAGCTTTCTTT

J: TRBJ2-3
size: NA
D: NA
V: TRBV12-5
CDR3: CASAPRVSTDTQYF
DNA: TGTGCTAGTGCCCCTCGGGTGAGCACAGATACGCAGTATTTT

J: TRBJ1-5
size: NA
D: NA
V: TRBV12-5
CDR3: CASGLVTENQPQHF
DNA: TGTGCTAGTGGTTTGGTAACTGAGAATCAGCCCCAGCATTTT

J: TRBJ1-5
size: NA
D: NA
V: TRBV19
CDR3: CASSPGMGNQPQHF
DNA: TGTGCCAGTAGTCCGGGGATGGGTAATCAGCCCCAGCATTTT

J: TRBJ1-5
size: once
D: TRBD1
V: TRBV6-1
CDR3: CASTWGQRSGPQHF
DNA: TGTGCCAGCACCTGGGGACAGCGCTCCGGGCCCCAGCATTTT

J: TRBJ2-1
size: NA
D: TRBD2
V: TRBV10-3
CDR3: CAISATSGNNEQFF
DNA: TGTGCCATCAGTGCGACTAGCGGCAACAATGAGCAGTTCTTC

J: TRBJ2-2
size: NA
D: NA
V: TRBV10-3
CDR3: CAISEGTFSVTGELFF
DNA: TGTGCCATCAGTGAAGGGACATTTAGTGTGACCGGGGAGCTGTTTTTT

J: TRBJ2-7
size: NA
D: NA
V: TRBV21-1
CDR3: CASSKGTPRTDSYEQYF
DNA: TGTGCCAGCAGCAAAGGGACCCCGAGGACAGACTCCTACGAGCAGTACTTC

J: TRBJ2-4
size: NA
D: NA
V: TRBV27
CDR3: CASSPLTSWTKNIQYF
DNA: TGTGCCAGCAGTCCCCTTACTAGTTGGACCAAAAACATTCAGTACTTC

J: TRBJ2-3
size: NA
D: TRBD1
V: TRBV29-1
CDR3: CSVEGGQGADTQYF
DNA: TGCAGCGTTGAAGGGGGACAGGGGGCAGATACGCAGTATTTT

J: TRBJ1-5
size: NA
D: TRBD1
V: TRBV6-5
CDR3: CASRPGQGQPQHF
DNA: TGTGCCAGCAGACCGGGACAGGGCCAGCCCCAGCATTTT

J: TRBJ1-6
size: NA
D: NA
V: TRBV6-1
CDR3: CASRAGFENSPLHF
DNA: TGTGCCAGCAGGGCAGGGTTCGAGAATTCACCCCTCCACTTT

J: TRBJ2-3
size: NA
D: NA
V: TRBV4-3
CDR3: CASSQEWGTFGGVTDTQYF
DNA: TGCGCCAGCAGCCAAGAATGGGGGACATTTGGGGGGGTCACAGATACGCAGTATTTT

J: TRBJ2-7
size: NA
D: TRBD1
V: TRBV7-9
CDR3: CASSLAYGTGGFYEQYF
DNA: TGTGCCAGCAGCTTAGCTTACGGGACAGGAGGATTCTACGAGCAGTACTTC

J: TRBJ2-7
size: NA
D: NA
V: TRBV20-1
CDR3: CSYSDTYEQYF
DNA: TGCAGCTATAGCGATACCTACGAGCAGTACTTC

J: TRBJ1-2
size: NA
D: NA
V: TRBV11-2
CDR3: CASSLDGHGYTF
DNA: TGTGCCAGCAGCTTAGATGGTCATGGCTACACCTTC

J: TRBJ1-2
size: NA
D: TRBD1
V: TRBV5-6
CDR3: CASGDRNDGYTF
DNA: TGTGCCAGCGGGGACAGAAACGATGGCTACACCTTC

J: TRBJ2-2
size: NA
D: TRBD2
V: TRBV11-1
CDR3: CASSSGLAGPGELFF
DNA: TGTGCCAGCAGCTCGGGACTAGCGGGGCCCGGGGAGCTGTTTTTT

J: TRBJ1-5
size: NA
D: NA
V: TRBV19
CDR3: CASSIIHQYQPQHF
DNA: TGTGCCAGTAGTATTATCCACCAATATCAGCCCCAGCATTTT

J: TRBJ1-1
size: NA
D: NA
V: TRBV5-5
CDR3: CASSLWGEDTEAFF
DNA: TGTGCCAGCAGCTTGTGGGGGGAGGACACTGAAGCTTTCTTT

J: TRBJ1-2
size: NA
D: TRBD1
V: TRBV6-5
CDR3: CASSYYYRGPGYGYTF
DNA: TGTGCCAGCAGTTACTACTACAGGGGGCCAGGCTATGGCTACACCTTC

J: TRBJ2-1
size: NA
D: NA
V: TRBV7-6
CDR3: CASSPQKHNEQFF
DNA: TGTGCCAGCAGCCCACAGAAGCACAATGAGCAGTTCTTC

J: TRBJ2-5
size: NA
D: NA
V: TRBV7-7
CDR3: CASSLEHRETQYF
DNA: TGTGCCAGCAGCTTAGAGCATCGGGAGACCCAGTACTTC

J: TRBJ2-7
size: NA
D: TRBD2
V: TRBV28
CDR3: CASSPGAGTSYEQYF
DNA: TGTGCCAGCAGTCCAGGAGCGGGGACTTCCTACGAGCAGTACTTC

J: TRBJ2-7
size: NA
D: NA
V: TRBV28
CDR3: CASRRQGTTYEQYF
DNA: TGTGCCAGCAGAAGGCAAGGGACAACCTACGAGCAGTACTTC

J: TRBJ2-5
size: NA
D: NA
V: TRBV6-6
CDR3: CASSWPQGDGETQYF
DNA: TGTGCCAGCAGTTGGCCCCAGGGAGACGGGGAGACCCAGTACTTC

J: TRBJ2-7
size: NA
D: NA
V: TRBV13
CDR3: CASSLGGIYEQYF
DNA: TGTGCCAGCAGCTTAGGCGGGATTTACGAGCAGTACTTC

J: TRBJ1-6
size: few
D: NA
V: TRBV7-2
CDR3: CASSLDLLYSPLHF
DNA: TGTGCCAGCAGCTTAGACCTACTCTATTCACCCCTCCACTTT

J: TRBJ1-6
size: NA
D: NA
V: TRBV10-3
CDR3: CAISEEALSSYNSPLHF
DNA: TGTGCCATCAGTGAGGAGGCGTTGAGCTCCTATAATTCACCCCTCCACTTT

J: TRBJ2-1
size: once
D: TRBD2
V: TRBV12-5
CDR3: CASGASGGGNEQFF
DNA: TGTGCTAGTGGTGCTAGCGGGGGGGGCAATGAGCAGTTCTTC

J: TRBJ1-6
size: NA
D: NA
V: TRBV10-1
CDR3: CASSDGTAYNSPLHF
DNA: TGCGCCAGCAGTGACGGGACTGCCTATAATTCACCCCTCCACTTT

J: TRBJ1-1
size: once
D: NA
V: TRBV7-9
CDR3: CASSAQGGGSEAFF
DNA: TGTGCCAGCAGCGCTCAAGGGGGGGGTTCTGAAGCTTTCTTT

J: TRBJ1-6
size: NA
D: NA
V: TRBV4-3
CDR3: CASSQDMADRGSPLHF
DNA: TGCGCCAGCAGCCAAGATATGGCCGATAGGGGTTCACCCCTCCACTTT

J: TRBJ2-1
size: NA
D: NA
V: TRBV15
CDR3: CATSREGVDEQFF
DNA: TGTGCCACCAGCAGAGAAGGGGTTGATGAGCAGTTCTTC

J: TRBJ2-2
size: NA
D: NA
V: TRBV5-1
CDR3: CASSLAPPNTGELFF
DNA: TGCGCCAGCAGCTTGGCCCCTCCGAACACCGGGGAGCTGTTTTTT

J: TRBJ1-1
size: few
D: NA
V: TRBV19
CDR3: CASSIPGYSNTEAFF
DNA: TGTGCCAGTAGTATTCCGGGATACTCGAACACTGAAGCTTTCTTT

J: TRBJ2-7
size: few
D: TRBD1
V: TRBV6-1
CDR3: CASSSQRTGSYEQYF
DNA: TGTGCCAGCTCCAGCCAGAGGACAGGTTCTTACGAGCAGTACTTC

J: TRBJ1-6
size: once
D: NA
V: TRBV11-3
CDR3: CASSSSLDSPLHF
DNA: TGTGCCAGCAGCTCAAGCTTGGATTCACCCCTCCACTTT

J: TRBJ2-3
size: NA
D: TRBD2
V: TRBV2
CDR3: CASIPSPGLAGAADTQYF
DNA: TGTGCCAGCATTCCCTCACCCGGCTTAGCGGGGGCCGCAGATACGCAGTATTTT

J: TRBJ1-4
size: NA
D: NA
V: TRBV4-1
CDR3: CASSQGFSGGGLFF
DNA: TGCGCCAGCAGCCAAGGGTTTTCCGGAGGAGGACTGTTTTTT

J: TRBJ2-3
size: NA
D: TRBD2
V: TRBV2
CDR3: CASKLTSGTSTDTQYF
DNA: TGTGCCAGCAAGTTGACTAGCGGGACCAGCACAGATACGCAGTATTTT

J: TRBJ2-2
size: NA
D: NA
V: TRBV30
CDR3: CAWRPGAGTGELFF
DNA: TGTGCCTGGAGGCCCGGGGCAGGGACCGGGGAGCTGTTTTTT

J: TRBJ2-7
size: once
D: NA
V: TRBV11-2
CDR3: CASSSGGGREQYF
DNA: TGTGCCAGCAGCTCCGGGGGAGGTCGCGAGCAGTACTTC

J: TRBJ2-6
size: NA
D: TRBD1
V: TRBV7-2
CDR3: CASSLQGVASGANVLTF
DNA: TGTGCCAGCAGCCTACAGGGGGTGGCCTCTGGGGCCAACGTCCTGACTTTC

J: TRBJ1-5
size: few
D: TRBD1
V: TRBV4-3
CDR3: CASSQDRGTGGQPQHF
DNA: TGCGCCAGCAGCCAAGATCGTGGGACAGGGGGCCAGCCCCAGCATTTT

J: TRBJ1-1
size: NA
D: NA
V: TRBV2
CDR3: CASSAGENTEAFF
DNA: TGTGCCAGCAGTGCAGGGGAGAACACTGAAGCTTTCTTT

J: TRBJ2-7
size: NA
D: TRBD1
V: TRBV7-8
CDR3: CASSPGDRVGEQYF
DNA: TGTGCCAGCAGCCCAGGGGACAGGGTTGGCGAGCAGTACTTC

J: TRBJ1-2
size: NA
D: NA
V: TRBV20-1
CDR3: CSAVQGYGYTF
DNA: TGCAGTGCCGTACAGGGCTATGGCTACACCTTC

J: TRBJ2-3
size: NA
D: NA
V: TRBV2
CDR3: CASSGDTDTQYF
DNA: TGTGCCAGCAGTGGGGACACAGATACGCAGTATTTT

J: TRBJ1-5
size: few
D: NA
V: TRBV6-5
CDR3: CASRNGDQPQHF
DNA: TGTGCCAGCAGGAATGGGGATCAGCCCCAGCATTTT

J: TRBJ2-4
size: NA
D: TRBD1
V: TRBV29-1
CDR3: CSVEDREEYF
DNA: TGCAGCGTTGAGGACAGGGAAGAGTACTTC

J: TRBJ1-1
size: once
D: NA
V: TRBV7-3
CDR3: CASSLTGTEAFF
DNA: TGTGCCAGCAGCTTGACAGGTACTGAAGCTTTCTTT

J: TRBJ1-4
size: NA
D: NA
V: TRBV5-1
CDR3: CASSLSGTSGEKLFF
DNA: TGCGCCAGCAGCTTGTCCGGGACCTCGGGTGAAAAACTGTTTTTT

J: TRBJ1-5
size: NA
D: NA
V: TRBV9
CDR3: CASSTSAGGGQPQHF
DNA: TGTGCCAGCAGCACCTCAGCGGGGGGAGGGCAGCCCCAGCATTTT